This T cell receptor beta chain originates from a study of blood T cell repertoires in COVID-19 (dated by TCRdb to the early 2020s). In terms of the full investigation: Collaborator samples came from the United States, Italy and Spain and covered acute and convalescent phases of COVID-19. Where available, HLA class I and class II types were obtained from metadata supplied by the sample provider rather than from assay-based typing. Nearly every sample came with metadata listing a de-identified subject ID, COVID-19 status, age in years and sex. The repertoires were released in a freely available public database intended as a resource for research on the immune response to SARS-CoV-2. Samples came from the ongoing ImmuneRACE study (first 160 participants) plus 1,254 subjects from 6 global collaborators. Subjects who had been exposed to COVID-19, were actively infected with it, or had recovered from it provided the deeply sampled blood TCRbeta repertoires that made up the dataset. The prospective study material was composed of cDNA or gDNA derived from T cells, B-cell-depleted T cells, or PBMCs.

Remarks on this clone: Its antigen is unknown. No quality values exist for individual bases; no much larger clone is one base distant.

The immunoSEQ Assay, a bias-controlled multiplex PCR, was used to amplify TCRbeta CDR3 regions from genomic DNA. Turning to the authors' computational methods: The number of nucleated cells in each sample was estimated from the amplification of reference gene primers within the assay. To quantify the absolute abundance of each unique TCRbeta CDR3 rearrangement, sequence reads were collapsed and filtered. Productive Simpson clonality was computed per sample as the square root of Simpson's diversity index over productive rearrangements. TCRdb carries this immuneACCESS record with in-frame sequences only. Its versions omit some clonotypes, under half of them owing to an unresolved V gene in the studies checked, with the rest unexplained. Clonal size and the V and J genes are those of that table, whereas D and trimming came from the DNA. A total of around 300,000 clones appear in this sample, 89% of them only once. The ten largest clones capture less than 1% of the sample.

General study outcomes and caveats: How much clinical and demographic metadata was included differed by source and by participant, and the metadata was provided uncurated.

The CDR3 holds 14 amino acids from the cysteine to the phenylalanine. CDR3 DNA is the only sequence kept; it has 42 bases, read in frame from the first base. A second Seattle source provided samples from volunteer blood donors who had recovered from COVID-19. Each collaborating institution followed its own protocols to collect whole blood in K2EDTA tubes. For TCRbeta analysis, collaborators shipped samples as frozen whole blood, isolated PBMCs, or DNA extracted from either of those sample types. The specimen sequenced was peripheral blood. The chain joins TRBV21-1 to TRBJ1-4; the DNA was not compared with TRBD1, the D call given in the table. TRBV21-1 is noted as a pseudogene. This receptor was obtained from a woman between 35 and 50 years old who had recovered from COVID-19. The CDR3 loop reads CASLRQAFNEKLFF. The DNA sequence is TGTGCCAGCCTCCGACAGGCGTTTAATGAAAAACTGTTTTTT.